This T cell receptor beta chain was documented in a study of blood T cells in healthy people across ages. The second PCR ran roughly 6 to 11 cycles with a sample-barcoded 5' primer and J-beta primers. TCRdb itself ran the 5' RACE reads through MiXCR, one entry per CDR3 protein. The sample yields around 1.5 million distinct CDR3 sequences, 30% to 40% seen once. This CDR3 has 14 residues. V lost 10 bases to trimming and J lost 4 bases; unmatched junction nucleotides: 12. Germline V gene lookup returns CDR1 LGHDT and CDR2 YNNKEL (reference sequence). The clonotype comes from a woman in her 30s in good health. Material: blood. The rearrangement joins TRBV3-1 to TRBJ2-7; TRBD2 matches 8 bases. CDR3 sequence (DNA): TGTGCCACCACTCCGCGCGGGAGGAATTACGAGCAGTACTTC. This encodes CATTPRGRNYEQYF.